Described below is a single T cell receptor beta chain sequence and its context. Germline V gene sequence: CDR1 SNHLY, CDR2 FYNNEI. After removal of 0 bases from V and 7 bases from J, the junction contained 4 bases not matched to a gene. This CDR3 region has 15 residues. The data derive from a study of blood T cell repertoires in COVID-19. Generated by immunoSEQ multiplex PCR, the TCRdb table keeps only in-frame clones and is missing some. The data hold about 45,000 clones, with over 70% observed a single time. This sequence was found in a human donor in a cohort sampled during active COVID-19. The chain joins TRBV2 to TRBJ1-4, with 8 bases that match TRBD1. Sequencing was performed on peripheral blood. The CDR3 region is CASSEAGTGGEKLFF. The CDR3, as DNA: TGTGCCAGCAGTGAAGCGGGAACAGGGGGTGAAAAACTGTTTTTT.